This T cell receptor (beta chain) was recorded in a study of OX40 agonist ivuxolimab in advanced cancers. Study details: Patients received the agonistic anti-OX40 (CD134) antibody ivuxolimab.

Regarding this clone: Its target is unknown.

In germline, CDR1 is SGHAT, CDR2 FQNNGV. V lost 1 base to trimming and J lost 0 bases, with 3 bases between them. This CDR3 is built from 13 residues. Some clones are missing from TCRdb's copy, which holds only in-frame ones; the method was immunoSEQ multiplex PCR. The sample contains around 30,000 clones, about nine tenths of which appear only once. Study-wide findings and caveats: Clones of CD4+ and CD8+ blood T cells grew by week 6 at doses of 0.1 to 3.0 mg/kg. In CD8+ T cells, expanded clones were on average more numerous than in CD4+.

The receptor comes from an adult with an advanced solid tumor such as melanoma, head and neck, liver or kidney cancer. The rearrangement joins TRBV11-2 to TRBJ2-5; D remains ambiguous. The source material was CD4+ or CD8+ T cells sorted from blood, sampled in a trial of the OX40 agonist ivuxolimab. Written as DNA, the CDR3 is TGTGCCAGCAGCTTAGGCCACCAAGAGACCCAGTACTTC. Translation gives CASSLGHQETQYF.